This T cell receptor beta chain was documented in a study of blood T cell repertoires in COVID-19. Study as a whole: The study drew acute and convalescent COVID-19 samples from the United States, Italy and Spain. Sample material is recorded as cDNA or gDNA derived from T cells, B-cell-depleted T cells, or PBMCs.

In the original analysis: From reference gene primer amplification, estimates of nucleated cell counts were derived. Measured with immunoSEQ multiplex PCR; TCRdb has only the in-frame clones, and not every one. V and J calls and clone size are copied from that table; D and trimming were computed from the DNA. This table holds about 190,000 clones, roughly 85% found once. Germline CDR1 is SGHKS and CDR2 is YYEKEE (reference sequence). The ends lost 6 bases at V and 0 bases at J; junction bases unmatched: 4. The CDR3 consists of 14 residues. The receptor's source is a woman older than 75 with acute or convalescent COVID-19. The sequencing input was peripheral blood. The V call is TRBV5-5, the J call TRBJ2-3; 7 nucleotides match TRBD1. CDR3 in DNA: TGTGCCAGCAAAACACAGGGGAGCACAGATACGCAGTATTTT. Translated: CASKTQGSTDTQYF.